This entry concerns a single T cell receptor beta chain. This CDR3 has 14 amino acids. Per germline, CDR1 LGHDT and CDR2 YNNKEL (reference sequence). V lost 4 bases, J lost 1 base, and 8 bases lay in between. This sample is drawn from a study of control samples from healthy donors and cancer patients. Generated by immunoSEQ multiplex PCR, the TCRdb table keeps only in-frame clones and is missing some. The data show some 120,000 clones, just under 95% seen once. The sequence was collected from a man aged 25-40 years in good health. Sequenced: blood. The chain is built from TRBV3-1 (or the pseudogene TRBV3-2) and TRBJ1-5; D is undetermined. This CDR3 reads CASSLGRSNQPQHF. CDR3 DNA: TGTGCCAGCAGCCTAGGGAGAAGCAATCAGCCCCAGCATTTT.